Listed here are 8 T cell receptor beta chains from one sample, sequenced in a study of blood T cell repertoires in COVID-19. Assay used: immunoSEQ multiplex PCR; TCRdb lists only in-frame clones, some missing. The table shows some 47,000 clones, with roughly 90% occurring only once. Source material: peripheral blood. These receptors came from a woman older than 75 in a cohort sampled during active or convalescent COVID-19.

This sequence joins TRBV27 and TRBJ1-6; no definite D call. Trimming took 3 bases from V and 7 from J, leaving 13 bases between them. Germline V gene sequence: CDR1 MNHEY, CDR2 SMNVEV (reference sequence). This CDR3 contains 15 residues. The CDR3 sequence is CASSLRAGWNSPLHF. The CDR3 nucleotides are TGTGCCAGCAGTTTGAGGGCGGGGTGGAATTCACCCCTCCACTTT.

This chain connects TRBV12-3 or TRBV12-4 to TRBJ1-1; 7 bases line up with TRBD1. V gave up 4 bases and J gave up 3 bases; unmatched junction bases: 2. The length of the CDR3 is 13 residues. The CDR3 DNA reads as TGTGCCAGCAGTTGGCAGGGGGACACTGAAGCTTTCTTT. It yields the protein CASSWQGDTEAFF.

The chain is built from TRBV9 and TRBJ1-2; 8 positions match TRBD1. The V gene's germline CDR1 is SGDLS and CDR2 YYNGEE. The CDR3 length is 14 residues. Trimming at V came to 2 bases and at J to 7 bases, leaving 7 bases not matched to a gene. DNA for the CDR3: TGTGCCAGCAGCGTGTGGCAGGGGGCGGCTGGCTACACCTTC. It encodes CASSVWQGAAGYTF. The complete variable domain, with remaining parts taken from reference TRBV9 and TRBJ1-2, reads DSGVTQTPKHLITATGQRVTLRCSPRSGDLSVYWYQQSLDQGLQFLIQYYNGEERAKGNILERFSAQQFPDLHSELNLSSLELGDSALYFCASSVWQGAAGYTFGSGTRLTVV.

V and J are TRBV5-1 and TRBJ2-3; 7 nucleotides match TRBD1. This CDR3 region has 14 residues. In germline, CDR1 is SGHRS, CDR2 YFSETQ. J lost 3 bases, V lost 2 bases, and 3 bases had no gene match. DNA for the CDR3: TGCGCCAGCAGCTTCGGGACAGCGACAGATACGCAGTATTTT. Its translation: CASSFGTATDTQYF.

V usage is TRBV19 and J usage is TRBJ1-3; weak D call: TRBD1 (6 bases). The length of the CDR3 is 14 residues. Trimming removed 6 bases at V and 0 bases at J, with 9 bases between. Germline CDR1 reads LNHDA; CDR2 reads SQIVND (reference sequence). The CDR3 DNA reads TGTGCCAGTAGACAGGGAAGCTCTGGAAACACCATATATTTT. Translated, it gives CASRQGSSGNTIYF.

The rearrangement uses TRBV3-1 (or the pseudogene TRBV3-2) and TRBJ1-1; no clear D gene. Trimming pared 0 bases from V and 5 bases from J, leaving 7 bases between. The CDR3 spans 13 residues. Germline CDR1 LGHDT, CDR2 YNNKEL (reference sequence). The DNA for the CDR3 is TGTGCCAGCAGCCAAGAACTTCGGACTGAAGCTTTCTTT. Its translation is CASSQELRTEAFF.

This clone was detected a few times. This chain joins TRBV30 and TRBJ1-1; 7 bases line up with TRBD1. V was clipped by 6 bases and J by 0 bases; unmatched bases: 10. From germline, CDR1 is GTSNPN and CDR2 SVGIG (reference sequence). The CDR3 loop spans 15 amino acids. CDR3 coding DNA: TGTGCCTGCCTCCGGACAGGCCTAATGAACACTGAAGCTTTCTTT. Encoded protein: CACLRTGLMNTEAFF. Complete variable domain (other parts from reference TRBV30 and TRBJ1-1): SQTIHQWPATLVQPVGSPLSLECTVEGTSNPNLYWYRQAAGRGLQLLFYSVGIGQISSEVPQNLSASRPQDRQFILSSKKLLLSDSGFYLCACLRTGLMNTEAFFGQGTRLTVV.

The CDR3 region has the DNA TGTGCCAGCAGCTTATATGGGAGGGTTAACACCGGGGAGCTGTTTTTT. Translation gives CASSLYGRVNTGELFF. This chain links TRBV7-8 with TRBJ2-2; 7 bases align to TRBD2. Germline lookup yields CDR1 SGHVS and CDR2 FQNEAQ. The CDR3 contains 16 residues. J was trimmed by 2 bases and V by 2 bases; bases with no gene match: 5.